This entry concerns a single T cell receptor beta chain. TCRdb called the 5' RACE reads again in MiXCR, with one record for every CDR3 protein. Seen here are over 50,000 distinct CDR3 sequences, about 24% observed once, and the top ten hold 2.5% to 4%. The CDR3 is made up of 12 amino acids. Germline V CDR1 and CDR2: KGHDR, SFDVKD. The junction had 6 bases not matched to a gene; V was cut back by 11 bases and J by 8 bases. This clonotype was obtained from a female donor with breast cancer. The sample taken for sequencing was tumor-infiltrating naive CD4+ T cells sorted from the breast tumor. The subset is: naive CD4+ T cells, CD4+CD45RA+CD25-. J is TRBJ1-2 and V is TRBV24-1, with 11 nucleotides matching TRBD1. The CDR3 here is CAIGQGAGGYTF. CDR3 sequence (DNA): TGTGCCATTGGACAGGGGGCCGGCGGCTACACCTTC.